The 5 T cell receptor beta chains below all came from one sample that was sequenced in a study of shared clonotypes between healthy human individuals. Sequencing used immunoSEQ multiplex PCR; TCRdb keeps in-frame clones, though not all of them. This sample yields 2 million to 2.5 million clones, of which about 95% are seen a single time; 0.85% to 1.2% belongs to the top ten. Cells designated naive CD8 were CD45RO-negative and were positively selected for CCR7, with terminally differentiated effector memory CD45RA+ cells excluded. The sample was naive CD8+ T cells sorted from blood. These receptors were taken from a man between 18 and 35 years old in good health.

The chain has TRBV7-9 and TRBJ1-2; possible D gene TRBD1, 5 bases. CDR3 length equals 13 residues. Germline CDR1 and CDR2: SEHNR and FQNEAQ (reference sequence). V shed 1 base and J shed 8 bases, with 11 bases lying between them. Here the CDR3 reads CASSLGDYPGYTF. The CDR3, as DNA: TGTGCCAGCAGCTTAGGGGACTATCCAGGCTACACCTTC.

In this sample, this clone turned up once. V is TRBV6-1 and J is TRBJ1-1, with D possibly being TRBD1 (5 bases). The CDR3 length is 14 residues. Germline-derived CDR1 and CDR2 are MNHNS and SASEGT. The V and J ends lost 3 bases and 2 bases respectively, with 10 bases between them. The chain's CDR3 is CASSDTTENTEAFF. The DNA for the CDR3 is TGTGCCAGCAGTGACACGACAGAAAACACTGAAGCTTTCTTT.

CDR3 amino acids: CASILRGLGTGELFF. CDR3 nucleotides: TGTGCCAGCATCCTAAGGGGGTTGGGCACCGGGGAGCTGTTTTTT. V gene TRBV7-2 combines with J gene TRBJ2-2; TRBD1 might be the D (6 bases). V shed 7 bases and J shed 4 bases, with 16 bases lying between them. The CDR3 runs 15 residues. CDR1 is SGHTA and CDR2 is FQGNSA in the germline V gene.

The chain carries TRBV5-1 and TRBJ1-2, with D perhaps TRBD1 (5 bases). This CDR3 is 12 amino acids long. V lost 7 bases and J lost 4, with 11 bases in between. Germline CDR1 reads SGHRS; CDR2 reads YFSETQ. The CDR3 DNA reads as TGCGCCAGCCAAGAGGGACCCTATGGCTACACCTTC. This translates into CASQEGPYGYTF.

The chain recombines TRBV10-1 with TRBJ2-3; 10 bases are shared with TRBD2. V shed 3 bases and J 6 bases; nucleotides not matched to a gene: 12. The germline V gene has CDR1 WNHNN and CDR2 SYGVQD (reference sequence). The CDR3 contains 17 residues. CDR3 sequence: CASSDSPLAGDGDTQYF. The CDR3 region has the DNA TGCGCCAGCAGTGACTCACCTCTAGCGGGAGATGGGGATACGCAGTATTTT.